Each of the 25 T cell receptor beta chains below was sequenced from the same sample in a study of shared clonotypes between healthy human individuals. Using immunoSEQ multiplex PCR, the repertoire was profiled, and TCRdb retains in-frame clones only, with some absent. The sample has 2.3 million or so clones, just over 90% seen once. Sequenced material: naive CD4+ T cells from PBMCs. Subset described: CD45RA+ positively selected. These receptors all come from a man between 18 and 35 years old in good health. Some clones in this sample may be carry-over from other donors' samples.

This chain links TRBV7-3 with TRBJ2-7; D remains ambiguous. V lost 4 bases to trimming and J lost 3 bases, with 16 bases between them. CDR1 and CDR2 (germline): SGHTA, FQGTGA. This CDR3 comprises 15 residues. This CDR3 reads CASSSRKGQVYEQYF. CDR3 DNA sequence: TGTGCCAGCAGCTCCCGAAAAGGGCAAGTCTACGAGCAGTACTTC.

This clone was picked up a small number of times. The CDR3, as DNA: TGTGCCATCAGTGGGCTCCGGGACAGGCCCTATGGCTACACCTTC. Amino acid sequence: CAISGLRDRPYGYTF. The chain has TRBV10-3 and TRBJ1-2; 8 bases are shared with TRBD1. The J segment lost 4 bases and the V segment lost 4 bases, leaving 8 bases of the junction unmatched. CDR1 is ENHRY and CDR2 is SYGVKD in the germline V gene. CDR3 length: 15 residues.

This chain joins TRBV7-8 and TRBJ1-1; maybe TRBD1 (5 bases). Germline-derived CDR1 and CDR2 are SGHVS and FQNEAQ. This CDR3 comprises 15 residues. Trimming took 5 bases from V and 11 from J, leaving 24 bases between them. CDR3 coding DNA: TGTGCCAGCAGCATCCCCCGAAGGGGACGTAGGGCGGCTTTCTTT. Translated, it gives CASSIPRRGRRAAFF.

This clone appeared a single time. V is TRBV18 and J is TRBJ2-1, with TRBD2 matching 13 bases. CDR1 and CDR2 from the germline V gene are KGHSH and LQKENI. This CDR3 is 15 amino acids long. V dropped 2 bases and J dropped 10; count of bases not matched to a gene: 5. CDR3 in DNA: TGTGCCAGCTCACCAGGGGGACTAGCGGGGCGCGAGCAGTTCTTC. It specifies CASSPGGLAGREQFF.

The rearrangement links TRBV29-1 to TRBJ1-2; weak D call: TRBD1 (5 bases). The germline V gene encodes CDR1 SQVTM and CDR2 ANQGSEA. With 2 bases removed from V and 0 bases from J, the gap between germline ends came to 13 bases. CDR3 length: 15 residues. This chain's CDR3 is CSVEYRSGPNYGYTF. CDR3 coding DNA: TGCAGCGTTGAATATAGGTCAGGGCCTAACTATGGCTACACCTTC.

The count of this clone is one. The chain employs TRBV28 and TRBJ1-2; TRBD1 is a possible D gene (6 bases). V was pared by 3 bases and J by 6 bases, with 20 bases between. This CDR3 is 16 amino acids long. In germline, CDR1 is MDHEN, CDR2 SYDVKM. CDR3 sequence reads: CASSLDRPSRKNGYTF. The CDR3 nucleotides are TGTGCCAGCAGTTTGGACAGACCTAGCCGCAAAAATGGCTACACCTTC.

The chain recombines TRBV28 with TRBJ1-3, with D maybe TRBD1 (5 bases). V shed 5 bases and J shed 1 base, with 15 bases lying between them. The CDR3 has 16 residues. CDR1 and CDR2 (germline): MDHEN, SYDVKM. The CDR3 is CASSRQWGRSGNTIYF. DNA of the CDR3: TGTGCCAGCAGTCGTCAGTGGGGCCGTTCTGGAAACACCATATATTTT.

The V and J genes are TRBV7-9 and TRBJ1-1; 7 bases are shared with TRBD1. With 5 bases clipped from V and 3 bases from J, the junction kept 9 bases outside the gene matches. Per germline, CDR1 SEHNR and CDR2 FQNEAQ (reference sequence). CDR3 length: 15 amino acids. The CDR3 loop is CASSPPRGRDTEAFF. The CDR3 nucleotides read TGTGCCAGCAGCCCTCCTAGGGGGCGCGACACTGAAGCTTTCTTT.

This chain joins TRBV5-4 and TRBJ1-1, with D perhaps TRBD1 (6 bases). Germline assignment: CDR1 SGHNT and CDR2 YYREEE (reference sequence). Trimming shortened V by 0 bases and J by 6 bases, and 15 bases separated the two germline ends. This CDR3 has 15 amino acids. For the CDR3, the DNA is TGTGCCAGCAGCTTGGGACCCAACAGGGAAGCTGAAGCTTTCTTT. It codes for CASSLGPNREAEAFF.

This sequence joins TRBV30 and TRBJ2-3; 10 bases map to TRBD2. This CDR3 has 16 amino acids. The germline V gene encodes CDR1 GTSNPN and CDR2 SVGIG (reference sequence). J was trimmed by 4 bases and V by 5 bases; bases with no gene match: 12. The CDR3, as DNA: TGTGCCTGGGGGGTAGCGGGAGGACCGGCCGCAGATACGCAGTATTTT. Protein: CAWGVAGGPAADTQYF.

The V call is TRBV5-4, the J call TRBJ2-7; TRBD1 or TRBD2 may be the D gene (5 bases each). This CDR3 has 15 residues. V lost 2 bases to trimming and J lost 3 bases, with 15 bases between them. Germline CDR1 SGHNT, CDR2 YYREEE (reference sequence). CDR3 sequence (DNA): TGTGCCAGCAGCTTCGGTGGGGGATCACTCTACGAGCAGTACTTC. Encoded protein: CASSFGGGSLYEQYF.

This clone was recorded once. V is TRBV9 and J is TRBJ1-1; no clear D. Germline V gene sequence: CDR1 SGDLS, CDR2 YYNGEE. This CDR3 has 14 residues. The V end was cut by 1 base, the J end by 1 base, with 8 bases between. CDR3 region: CASSVSPRNTEAFF. The CDR3 coding sequence is TGTGCCAGCAGCGTATCTCCGAGGAACACTGAAGCTTTCTTT.

The rearrangement joins TRBV29-1 to TRBJ1-1; no reliable D call. Between the trimmed V and J ends, which lost 4 bases and 1 base, there was a span of 10 bases. The CDR3 is made up of 13 amino acids. Germline CDR1 reads SQVTM; CDR2 reads ANQGSEA. CDR3 sequence reads: CSVATRRNTEAFF. In DNA, the CDR3 is TGCAGCGTTGCCACTAGGAGGAACACTGAAGCTTTCTTT.

The V gene is TRBV7-2, the J gene TRBJ2-1; tentatively, D is TRBD1 (6 bases). Trimming pared 1 base from V and 2 bases from J, leaving 9 bases between. This CDR3 is built from 15 residues. The germline gives CDR1 SGHTA, CDR2 FQGNSA. CDR3 nucleotide sequence: TGTGCCAGCAGCTTAGAGGGACAAGCCTACAATGAGCAGTTCTTC. Translated: CASSLEGQAYNEQFF.

This chain's CDR3 is CASSRRGNTGELFF. CDR3 in DNA: TGTGCCAGCAGCCGGCGGGGGAACACCGGGGAGCTGTTTTTT. The chain carries TRBV27 and TRBJ2-2; tentatively, D is TRBD2 (6 bases). V lost 6 bases and J 1 base, leaving 9 bases between the germline ends. Germline V CDR1 and CDR2: MNHEY, SMNVEV (reference sequence). CDR3 length: 14 amino acids.

With respect to this clone: Sequence at one end of the junction differs from germline and may be a read error. The chain recombines TRBV2 with TRBJ2-5; TRBD1 matches at 7 bases. The CDR3 length is 14 residues. The germline gives CDR1 SNHLY, CDR2 FYNNEI. The CDR3 protein is CASSEGTAQETQYF. CDR3 coding DNA: TGTGCCAGCAGCGAAGGGACAGCCCAAGAGACCCAGTACTTC.

In the case of this clone: Other DNA sequences in the sample encode the same CDR3. The DNA of the CDR3 is TGTGCCAGCAGCTTAGTGGGCGCAGATACGCAGTATTTT. Translated: CASSLVGADTQYF. This chain joins TRBV7-9 and TRBJ2-3; the D is unclear. V shed 1 base and J shed 4 bases, with 6 bases lying between them. Germline V lookup: CDR1 SEHNR, CDR2 FQNEAQ (reference sequence). The CDR3 covers 13 residues.

The chain combines TRBV5-4 with TRBJ1-1, with 12 bases identical to TRBD1. This CDR3 spans 18 amino acids. In germline, CDR1 is SGHNT, CDR2 YYREEE (reference sequence). J gave up 4 bases and V 4 bases, and 14 bases lay outside the gene matches. The CDR3 DNA reads TGTGCCAGCAGCATACCCGGGACAGGGGGCGGTGTGGGCACTGAAGCTTTCTTT. This gives the protein CASSIPGTGGGVGTEAFF.

The chain couples TRBV7-2 to TRBJ1-1; D remains unclear. The germline gives CDR1 SGHTA, CDR2 FQGNSA. This CDR3 is built from 14 residues. V lost 0 bases and J lost 2, with 7 bases in between. The CDR3 sequence is CASSLAPLNTEAFF. The DNA of the CDR3 is TGTGCCAGCAGCTTAGCGCCCCTCAACACTGAAGCTTTCTTT.

The chain carries TRBV4-2 and TRBJ2-3; 10 bases agree with TRBD2. Germline CDR1 is LGHNA and CDR2 is YNFKEQ. The V and J ends lost 4 bases and 0 bases, in that order; junction bases with no gene match: 4. The CDR3 spans 16 residues. For the CDR3, the DNA is TGTGCCAGCAGCCGGGGGACTAGCGATAGCACAGATACGCAGTATTTT. It is translated as CASSRGTSDSTDTQYF.

Regarding this clone: The sample holds other DNA sequences that translate to the same CDR3. Here the CDR3 DNA reads TGCGCCAGCAGCTCCGGGCTAGAGACCCAGTACTTC. Translation gives CASSSGLETQYF. The genes are TRBV5-1 and TRBJ2-5; D remains unclear. V was cut by 3 bases and J by 4 bases, with 7 bases left in between. CDR1 SGHRS and CDR2 YFSETQ come from the germline V gene. The CDR3 runs to 12 residues. The complete variable domain, with remaining parts taken from reference TRBV5-1 and TRBJ2-5, reads KAGVTQTPRYLIKTRGQQVTLSCSPISGHRSVSWYQQTPGQGLQFLFEYFSETQRNKGNFPGRFSGRQFSNSRSEMNVSTLELGDSALYLCASSSGLETQYFGPGTRLLVL.

The chain combines TRBV7-3 with TRBJ2-7; unclear D gene. Germline CDR1 is SGHTA and CDR2 is FQGTGA. This CDR3 is 15 amino acids long. V lost 0 bases and J lost 5, with 14 bases in between. The CDR3 sequence: CASSLTRSSTDEQYF. The CDR3, as DNA: TGTGCCAGCAGCTTAACGAGGAGTAGCACGGACGAGCAGTACTTC. Filled out from reference TRBV7-3 and TRBJ2-7, the complete variable domain reads GAGVSQTPSNKVTEKGKYVELRCDPISGHTALYWYRQSLGQGPEFLIYFQGTGAADDSGLPNDRFFAVRPEGSVSTLKIQRTERGDSAVYLCASSLTRSSTDEQYFGPGTRLTVT.

In DNA, the CDR3 is TGTGCCAGCAGCAACCGACAAATCTACGAGCAGTACTTC. Translation: CASSNRQIYEQYF. The chain recombines TRBV7-2 with TRBJ2-7, with D uncertain. Trimming shortened V by 5 bases and J by 3 bases, and 11 bases separated the two germline ends. CDR1 SGHTA and CDR2 FQGNSA come from the germline V gene. This CDR3 has 13 amino acids.

This rearrangement joins TRBV6-6 to TRBJ2-2; D perhaps matches TRBD2 (5 bases). From germline, CDR1 is MNHNY and CDR2 SVGAGI (reference sequence). Between the trimmed V and J ends, which lost 5 bases and 6 bases, there was a span of 19 bases. The CDR3 is 16 residues long. The CDR3 protein is CASSGLGGPLPGELFF. CDR3 bases: TGTGCCAGCAGTGGACTGGGCGGCCCTCTACCCGGGGAGCTGTTTTTT.

The V call is TRBV19, the J call TRBJ2-2, with D perhaps being TRBD1 or TRBD2 (5 bases each). The CDR3 sequence is 15 residues long. Trimming removed 6 bases from V and 5 bases from J, with 16 bases in between. Germline CDR1 LNHDA, CDR2 SQIVND (reference sequence). CDR3 bases: TGTGCCAGTAGAACCGGGACGGTGGTGACCGGGGAGCTGTTTTTT. Protein product: CASRTGTVVTGELFF.